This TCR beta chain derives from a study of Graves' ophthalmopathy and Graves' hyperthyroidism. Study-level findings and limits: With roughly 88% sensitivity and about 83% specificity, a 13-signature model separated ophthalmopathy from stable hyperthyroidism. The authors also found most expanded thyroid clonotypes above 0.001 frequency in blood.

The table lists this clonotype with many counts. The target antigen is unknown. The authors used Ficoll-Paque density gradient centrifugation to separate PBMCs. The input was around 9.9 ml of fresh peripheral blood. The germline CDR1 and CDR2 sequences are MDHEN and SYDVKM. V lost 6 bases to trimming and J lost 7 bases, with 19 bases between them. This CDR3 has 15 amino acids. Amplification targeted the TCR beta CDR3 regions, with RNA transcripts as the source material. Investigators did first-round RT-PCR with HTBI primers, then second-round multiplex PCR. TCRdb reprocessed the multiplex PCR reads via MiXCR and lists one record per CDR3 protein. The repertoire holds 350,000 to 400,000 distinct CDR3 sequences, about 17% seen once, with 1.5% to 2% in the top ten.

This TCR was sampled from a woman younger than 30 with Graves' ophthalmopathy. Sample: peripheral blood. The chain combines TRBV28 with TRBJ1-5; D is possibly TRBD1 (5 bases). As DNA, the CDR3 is TGTGCCAGCAGCCCTTCGGGACGGGCACGACAGCCCCAGCATTTT. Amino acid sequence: CASSPSGRARQPQHF.